What follows are 30 T cell receptor beta chains derived from one specimen sequenced in a study of T cells in Graves' hyperthyroidism and ophthalmopathy (dated by TCRdb to about 2019). The library was obtained by multiplex PCR. Sequenced on an Illumina HiSeq 2000. Amplification of TCR beta CDR3 regions was carried out from RNA transcripts. For the first round of RT-PCR on the TCR CDR3, the HTBI primer set was used together with the Qiagen OneStep RT-PCR kit. The raw public data were reprocessed by TCRdb itself: fastp quality trimming at Q25, MiXCR clonotype calling, in-frame beta chains only. Every distinct CDR3 protein forms one entry, paired with its most common genes and DNA. This sample holds hundreds of thousands of distinct CDR3 sequences; about a sixth were observed only once. The ten most abundant clones make up roughly 3.5% of the sample. The sample taken for sequencing was blood. These receptors all stem from a woman in her forties with Graves' ophthalmopathy.

CDR3 coding DNA: TGCAGTGCTAAGACGACAGGGCCAACAGATACGCAGTATTTT. Translation gives CSAKTTGPTDTQYF. This chain links TRBV20-1 with TRBJ2-3, with 7 bases identical to TRBD1. The CDR3 runs 14 residues. Germline V gene lookup returns CDR1 DFQATT and CDR2 SNEGSKA (reference sequence). Trimming removed 4 bases from V and 3 bases from J; junction bases left unmatched: 7.

This clonotype was recorded many times. The J gene is TRBJ2-1, the V gene TRBV3-1; 8 bases fit TRBD2. In germline, CDR1 is LGHDT, CDR2 YNNKEL (reference sequence). Losses at the gene ends were 7 bases for V and 5 bases for J; bases not matched to a gene: 13. The CDR3 contains 16 residues. The DNA for the CDR3 is TGTGCCAGCAATAATAATAGACTAGCGTCCGACAATGAGCAGTTCTTC. Its translation is CASNNNRLASDNEQFF.

V and J are TRBV7-9 and TRBJ2-7; no clear D. The germline V and J ends were trimmed by 1 base and 0 bases, with 10 bases remaining between them. Germline V gives CDR1 SEHNR, CDR2 FQNEAQ (reference sequence). This CDR3 region has 15 residues. The CDR3 region has the DNA TGTGCCAGCAGCTTAGTGCCTAGTGCCTCCTACGAGCAGTACTTC. Protein: CASSLVPSASYEQYF.

This clonotype was seen a few times. The rearrangement uses TRBV10-3 and TRBJ2-1; no firm D call. The CDR3 loop spans 14 amino acids. The germline V gene has CDR1 ENHRY and CDR2 SYGVKD. The germline V and J ends were trimmed by 6 bases and 7 bases, with 16 bases remaining between them. The CDR3 sequence: CAIRGQGKGNEQFF. DNA of the CDR3: TGTGCCATCAGAGGGCAAGGGAAAGGGAATGAGCAGTTCTTC.

This clonotype was counted at least ten times. The V and J genes are TRBV12-3 or TRBV12-4 and TRBJ1-1, with D uncertain. There are 15 residues in the CDR3. The ends were cut back, 6 bases at V and 0 bases at J, with 14 bases in the middle. CDR3 sequence reads: CASRQRAGVNTEAFF. In nucleotides, the CDR3 is TGTGCCAGCAGACAACGGGCAGGAGTGAACACTGAAGCTTTCTTT.

This clonotype was seen many times. The CDR3 loop reads CASSFGGNNQPQHF. The CDR3 region has the DNA TGTGCCAGCAGTTTTGGAGGGAACAATCAGCCCCAGCATTTT. The chain couples TRBV28 to TRBJ1-5; D uncertain. Germline CDR1 is MDHEN and CDR2 is SYDVKM. The V end was cut by 3 bases, the J end by 3 bases, with 9 bases between. The CDR3 is 14 residues long. Full variable domain (missing parts from reference TRBV28 and TRBJ1-5): DVKVTQSSRYLVKRTGEKVFLECVQDMDHENMFWYRQDPGLGLRLIYFSYDVKMKEKGDIPEGYSVSREKKERFSLILESASTNQTSMYLCASSFGGNNQPQHFGDGTRLSIL.

This clonotype was found many times. The rearrangement links TRBV11-2 to TRBJ2-7; tentatively, D is TRBD1 (7 bases). This CDR3 is 12 amino acids long. Germline lookup yields CDR1 SGHAT and CDR2 FQNNGV. The CDR3 sequence is CATRGAQYEQYF. CDR3 DNA sequence: TGTGCTACCAGGGGGGCCCAATACGAGCAGTACTTC.

This clonotype occurred many times. This CDR3 reads CASSSPLWTGKGHIGQPQHF. CDR3 DNA: TGTGCCAGCAGTTCTCCCCTTTGGACAGGGAAAGGGCATATCGGTCAGCCCCAGCATTTT. V gene TRBV28 combines with J gene TRBJ1-5; 8 nucleotides line up with TRBD1. Trimming removed 4 bases from V and 6 bases from J; junction bases left unmatched: 23. This CDR3 spans 20 amino acids. Germline lookup yields CDR1 MDHEN and CDR2 SYDVKM.

This clonotype was detected many times. V is TRBV27 and J is TRBJ2-6; D is perhaps TRBD2 (5 bases). V shed 6 bases and J shed 2 bases, with 5 bases lying between them. The CDR3 is made up of 13 amino acids. CDR1 and CDR2 (germline): MNHEY, SMNVEV (reference sequence). The CDR3 loop reads CASRGAGANVLTF. The CDR3 DNA is TGTGCCAGCAGGGGAGCTGGGGCCAACGTCCTGACTTTC.

The V call is TRBV12-3 or TRBV12-4, the J call TRBJ2-1, with TRBD2 identical over 11 bases. Germline trimming cut 5 bases from V and 7 bases from J; bases unmatched to any gene: 10. The CDR3 covers 16 residues. CDR3 sequence (DNA): TGTGCCAGCAGTCCCCCGGGTAGCGGGAGGGGAAATGAGCAGTTCTTC. It is translated as CASSPPGSGRGNEQFF.

This clonotype was detected many times. The chain has TRBV5-1 and TRBJ2-2, with 7 bases fitting TRBD2. Germline V lookup: CDR1 SGHRS, CDR2 YFSETQ. V gave up 4 bases and J gave up 0 bases; unmatched junction bases: 3. This CDR3 has 15 residues. The CDR3 bases are TGCGCCAGCAGCCAAGCGGGGTCGAACACCGGGGAGCTGTTTTTT. Translated: CASSQAGSNTGELFF. Full variable domain (missing parts from reference TRBV5-1 and TRBJ2-2): KAGVTQTPRYLIKTRGQQVTLSCSPISGHRSVSWYQQTPGQGLQFLFEYFSETQRNKGNFPGRFSGRQFSNSRSEMNVSTLELGDSALYLCASSQAGSNTGELFFGEGSRLTVL.

In its sample, this clonotype was seen a few times. J is TRBJ1-5 and V is TRBV19; D gene uncertain. Germline V lookup: CDR1 LNHDA, CDR2 SQIVND (reference sequence). Deletions cut 2 bases from V and 3 bases from J, with 5 bases between. CDR3 size: 13 residues. CDR3 coding DNA: TGTGCCAGTAGTATAAGGGCCAATCAGCCCCAGCATTTT. Translating it yields CASSIRANQPQHF. Full variable domain (rest looked up from reference TRBV19 and TRBJ1-5): DGGITQSPKYLFRKEGQNVTLSCEQNLNHDAMYWYRQDPGQGLRLIYYSQIVNDFQKGDIAEGYSVSREKKESFPLTVTSAQKNPTAFYLCASSIRANQPQHFGDGTRLSIL.

This clonotype was picked up many times. The chain recombines TRBV28 with TRBJ2-5; D is perhaps TRBD1 or TRBD2 (5 bases each). The CDR3 loop spans 18 amino acids. Germline V gene lookup returns CDR1 MDHEN and CDR2 SYDVKM. V gave up 5 bases and J gave up 4 bases, with 26 bases separating them. This CDR3 is CASSTHGVGAGSTETQYF. CDR3 coding DNA: TGTGCCAGCAGTACACACGGAGTGGGTGCAGGGAGTACAGAGACCCAGTACTTC.

As to this clonotype: A read error may explain this, as a much larger clone is one base away. The chain carries TRBV3-1 and TRBJ1-1; D unclear. The CDR3 extends over 13 amino acids. In germline, CDR1 is LGHDT, CDR2 YNNKEL (reference sequence). Deletions cut 5 bases from V and 3 bases from J, with 10 bases between. CDR3 DNA sequence: TGTGCCAGCAGCGAATTGAGGGACACTGAAGCTTTCTTT. Amino acids: CASSELRDTEAFF.

This clonotype occurred many times. The chain combines TRBV11-1 with TRBJ1-1; D is undetermined. The CDR3 totals 16 residues. CDR1 SGHAT and CDR2 FQDESV come from the germline V gene (reference sequence). Trimming removed 3 bases from V and 1 base from J, with 15 bases in between. The CDR3 loop reads CASSFGGVGGNTEAFF. As DNA, the CDR3 is TGTGCCAGCAGCTTTGGCGGGGTCGGAGGGAACACTGAAGCTTTCTTT.

This chain connects TRBV20-1 to TRBJ2-5; tentatively, D is TRBD2 (5 bases). With 6 bases removed from V and 6 bases from J, the gap between germline ends came to 17 bases. This CDR3 region has 13 residues. CDR1 is DFQATT and CDR2 is SNEGSKA in the germline V gene (reference sequence). The CDR3: CSAAGVVQKTQYF. The CDR3 DNA sequence: TGCAGTGCGGCCGGGGTTGTGCAAAAGACCCAGTACTTC.

This clonotype was seen at least ten times. This chain uses TRBV6-1 with TRBJ2-4, with 9 bases that match TRBD1. The V and J ends lost 6 bases and 9 bases, in that order; junction bases with no gene match: 9. Germline V gene lookup returns CDR1 MNHNS and CDR2 SASEGT. The CDR3 contains 14 residues. CDR3 sequence: CASRAPGQGTIQYF. The CDR3 coding sequence is TGTGCCAGCAGGGCTCCGGGACAGGGTACCATTCAGTACTTC.

The V call is TRBV7-2, the J call TRBJ1-5; 8 positions agree with TRBD1. Losses at the gene ends were 1 base for V and 3 bases for J; bases not matched to a gene: 2. Germline CDR1 and CDR2: SGHTA and FQGNSA. CDR3 length: 15 amino acids. This CDR3 is CASSLGTGLNQPQHF. The CDR3 region has the DNA TGTGCCAGCAGCTTAGGGACAGGGCTCAATCAGCCCCAGCATTTT.

This clonotype was detected many times. The rearrangement joins TRBV11-1 to TRBJ2-1; tentatively, D is TRBD1 or TRBD2 (5 bases each). Trimming took off 5 bases at V and 5 bases at J, with 13 bases between the two ends. The V gene's germline CDR1 is SGHAT and CDR2 FQDESV (reference sequence). This CDR3 contains 14 residues. The CDR3: CASSAGWGNNEQFF. CDR3 nucleotides: TGTGCCAGCAGCGCAGGGTGGGGGAACAATGAGCAGTTCTTC.

This chain joins TRBV6-1 and TRBJ2-7, with 8 positions matching TRBD2. CDR1 MNHNS and CDR2 SASEGT come from the germline V gene. The CDR3 length is 17 residues. Germline trimming cut 1 base from V and 6 bases from J; bases unmatched to any gene: 14. DNA of the CDR3: TGTGCCAGCAGTGAAGTTCCGGGGGGGCAGGAGCGTTCCGAGCAGTACTTC. The encoded protein is CASSEVPGGQERSEQYF.

This clonotype was detected ten times or more. V gene TRBV30 combines with J gene TRBJ2-5, with TRBD2 as a possible D gene (5 bases). Per germline, CDR1 GTSNPN and CDR2 SVGIG (reference sequence). Deletions cut 2 bases from V and 1 base from J, with 11 bases between. This CDR3 spans 14 amino acids. CDR3 protein: CAWSPGIAQETQYF. CDR3 in DNA: TGTGCCTGGAGTCCGGGAATAGCCCAAGAGACCCAGTACTTC.

This clonotype was seen a few times. The genes are TRBV20-1 and TRBJ1-6; a possible D gene is TRBD1 (5 bases). CDR3 length: 15 amino acids. V lost 1 base and J lost 1, with 8 bases in between. From germline, CDR1 is DFQATT and CDR2 SNEGSKA (reference sequence). The CDR3 nucleotides read TGCAGTGCTAGAGGCGGGGGTTCCTATAATTCACCCCTCCACTTT. This encodes CSARGGGSYNSPLHF.

This clonotype came up many times. The rearrangement joins TRBV18 to TRBJ2-7, with 11 bases identical to TRBD2. After removal of 3 bases from V and 5 bases from J, the junction contained 3 bases not matched to a gene. CDR1 is KGHSH and CDR2 is LQKENI in the germline V gene. The CDR3 is 14 residues long. The CDR3 here is CASSPPGLADEQYF. In DNA, the CDR3 is TGTGCCAGCTCACCGCCGGGACTAGCGGACGAGCAGTACTTC.

The chain is built from TRBV19 and TRBJ1-2, with D perhaps matching TRBD1 (5 bases). V dropped 8 bases and J dropped 4 bases, with 20 bases sitting between them. There are 15 residues in the CDR3. Per germline, CDR1 LNHDA and CDR2 SQIVND (reference sequence). The CDR3 nucleotides are TGTGCCAGTCCTCATAAGAGGGGAAGGGGCTATGGCTACACCTTC. Amino acid sequence: CASPHKRGRGYGYTF.

This clonotype was seen at least ten times. The chain uses TRBV11-2 and TRBJ2-7; 10 nucleotides align to TRBD1. CDR1 SGHAT and CDR2 FQNNGV come from the germline V gene. The CDR3 contains 15 residues. J gave up 6 bases and V 4 bases, and 9 bases lay outside the gene matches. The CDR3 here is CASSSLGTGAIEQYF. The CDR3 DNA reads as TGTGCCAGCAGCTCGCTTGGGACAGGGGCAATCGAGCAGTACTTC.

This rearrangement joins TRBV28 to TRBJ2-3, with D unresolved. The CDR3 totals 15 residues. In germline, CDR1 is MDHEN, CDR2 SYDVKM. V was shortened by 2 bases and J by 0 bases, with 9 bases between the two germline ends. CDR3 sequence reads: CASSLGRISTDTQYF. The CDR3 coding sequence is TGTGCCAGCAGTTTAGGGCGGATTAGCACAGATACGCAGTATTTT.

This clonotype was seen repeatedly, ten times or more. The chain joins TRBV20-1 to TRBJ2-7; 9 bases line up with TRBD2. J was trimmed by 2 bases and V by 6 bases; bases with no gene match: 14. The CDR3 has 16 amino acids. CDR1 DFQATT and CDR2 SNEGSKA come from the germline V gene (reference sequence). Here the CDR3 reads CSAPDYAGGLPYEQYF. In DNA, the CDR3 is TGCAGTGCCCCAGATTATGCGGGAGGGCTACCCTACGAGCAGTACTTC.

This clonotype has ten or more counts. The gene calls are TRBV3-1 and TRBJ1-1, with D perhaps TRBD1 (5 bases). The V gene's germline CDR1 is LGHDT and CDR2 YNNKEL (reference sequence). V shed 1 base and J shed 3 bases, with 12 bases lying between them. The length of the CDR3 is 15 residues. In DNA form, the CDR3 reads TGTGCCAGCAGCCAAGGGGGCTTCGAGGACACTGAAGCTTTCTTT. Translation gives CASSQGGFEDTEAFF.

This clonotype has only a few counts. The chain carries TRBV19 and TRBJ1-2, with D perhaps matching TRBD1 (5 bases). This CDR3 comprises 16 residues. The germline gives CDR1 LNHDA, CDR2 SQIVND (reference sequence). Trimming removed 6 bases at V and 7 bases at J, with 24 bases between. Here the CDR3 reads CASSPGQGVIASGYTF. As DNA, the CDR3 is TGTGCCAGTAGCCCCGGGCAGGGTGTAATTGCAAGTGGCTACACCTTC.

The V and J genes are TRBV27 and TRBJ2-2; 13 positions match TRBD2. Germline loops: CDR1 MNHEY, CDR2 SMNVEV (reference sequence). V dropped 5 bases and J dropped 6; count of bases not matched to a gene: 12. The CDR3 loop spans 18 amino acids. The CDR3 loop reads CASSGQRLAGGWAGELFF. As DNA, the CDR3 is TGTGCCAGCAGTGGGCAAAGACTAGCGGGAGGATGGGCCGGGGAGCTGTTTTTT.